The clone carrying this TCR beta chain showed up just a few times. MiXCR was run by TCRdb on the 5' RACE reads, yielding one entry per CDR3 protein. The sample has 85,000 to 100,000 distinct CDR3 sequences, roughly 15% seen once; the top ten hold 1.3%. This sample stems from a study of early T cells in non-severe SARS-CoV-2 infection. CDR3 length: 14 amino acids. Trimming shortened V by 3 bases and J by 0 bases, and 8 bases separated the two germline ends. This TCR came from an adult who was a healthcare worker with PCR-confirmed SARS-CoV-2 infection or an uninfected control (not recorded which). The chain combines TRBV12-3 or TRBV12-4 with TRBJ1-1; D unclear. The sample comprised whole blood. The CDR3 protein is CASSLVEMNTEAFF. CDR3 DNA sequence: TGTGCCAGCAGTTTGGTAGAAATGAACACTGAAGCTTTCTTT.